The table lists the clone carrying this T cell receptor (beta chain) with many counts. The source of the sample is a study of T cells in Graves' hyperthyroidism and ophthalmopathy. Amplification yielded TCR beta CDR3 regions, with RNA transcripts as the source. Using the HTBI primer set, a first-round RT-PCR was run on the TCR CDR3. TCRdb re-derived calls from the multiplex PCR reads in MiXCR, one entry per CDR3 protein. The sample has 550,000 to 650,000 distinct CDR3 sequences; approximately 15% are singletons. Germline V gene sequence: CDR1 DFQATT, CDR2 SNEGSKA (reference sequence). V lost 7 bases and J lost 7, with 14 bases in between. There are 12 residues in the CDR3. Graves' hyperthyroidism was deemed stable absent ophthalmopathy progression within 18 months. Aged 18 to 65, the patients had hyperthyroidism that was newly diagnosed and had lasted under 2 months. Clinical symptoms, serum thyroxine and TRAb, thyroid ultrasound and orbital computed tomography together formed the diagnostic basis. Extraction of PBMCs used roughly 10 ml of fresh peripheral blood.

Material: blood. The chain is built from TRBV20-1 and TRBJ2-1, with TRBD1 as a possible D gene (5 bases). The sequence was collected from a woman in her thirties or forties with Graves' hyperthyroidism. CDR3 sequence: CSGTRQSNEQFF. The CDR3 coding sequence is TGCAGTGGAACCCGACAGTCGAATGAGCAGTTCTTC.